This passage covers 28 T cell receptor beta chains from one sample sequenced in a study of beta chain features in type 1 diabetes. cDNA synthesis used the whole RNA isolate, giving expressed TCRB sequences. Repertoires were generated with immunoSEQ multiplex PCR, while TCRdb's copy carries only in-frame clones and drops some. The table shows about 370,000 clones, with around 15% occurring only once. Sample: naive CD4+ T cells from blood. All receptors derive from a woman between 18 and 29 years old in good health.

The chain combines TRBV18 with TRBJ2-5; TRBD2 is a possible D gene (6 bases). The CDR3 has 17 amino acids. The germline V gene encodes CDR1 KGHSH and CDR2 LQKENI. V shed 6 bases and J shed 2 bases, with 22 bases lying between them. The CDR3 sequence: CASSRGTAGTRQETQYF. DNA for the CDR3: TGTGCCAGCTCCCGGGGGACGGCGGGAACCAGACAAGAGACCCAGTACTTC.

Here the CDR3 reads CASSGHAGPQYF. CDR3 DNA: TGTGCCAGCAGTGGTCACGCAGGGCCGCAGTATTTT. The chain is built from TRBV25-1 and TRBJ2-3; D is possibly TRBD1 (5 bases). The CDR3 consists of 12 residues. The V gene's germline CDR1 is MGHDK and CDR2 SYGVNS. The germline V and J ends were trimmed by 4 bases and 10 bases, with 12 bases remaining between them. Looking up the rest from reference TRBV25-1 and TRBJ2-3 gives the full variable domain: EADIYQTPRYLVIGTGKKITLECSQTMGHDKMYWYQQDPGMELHLIHYSYGVNSTEKGDLSSESTVSRIRTEHFPLTLESARPSHTSQYLCASSGHAGPQYFGPGTRLTVL.

The rearrangement joins TRBV5-1 to TRBJ2-5; the D gene is possibly TRBD2 (6 bases). The CDR3 contains 14 residues. Between the trimmed V and J ends, which lost 4 bases and 0 bases, there was a span of 10 bases. Germline V gene data show CDR1 as SGHRS and CDR2 as YFSETQ. The CDR3 reads CASSLRDYQETQYF. CDR3 coding DNA: TGCGCCAGCAGCCTTCGGGACTACCAAGAGACCCAGTACTTC. The full variable domain, its missing parts supplied by reference TRBV5-1 and TRBJ2-5, is KAGVTQTPRYLIKTRGQQVTLSCSPISGHRSVSWYQQTPGQGLQFLFEYFSETQRNKGNFPGRFSGRQFSNSRSEMNVSTLELGDSALYLCASSLRDYQETQYFGPGTRLLVL.

This rearrangement joins TRBV7-9 to TRBJ2-7; perhaps TRBD2 as D (5 bases). From germline, CDR1 is SEHNR and CDR2 FQNEAQ (reference sequence). Trimming removed 1 base from V and 5 bases from J, with 21 bases in between. The CDR3 is 17 residues long. Here the CDR3 reads CASSLGIRLASWDEQYF. As DNA, the CDR3 is TGTGCCAGCAGCTTAGGAATACGGCTAGCCAGTTGGGACGAGCAGTACTTC.

The chain employs TRBV28 and TRBJ2-7; 9 bases agree with TRBD1. V trimming: 6 bases; J trimming: 3 bases; junction bases outside the gene matches: 9. The germline V gene encodes CDR1 MDHEN and CDR2 SYDVKM. The length of the CDR3 is 15 residues. Here the CDR3 reads CASSYNPGQGYEQYF. The CDR3 DNA sequence: TGTGCCAGCAGCTATAACCCGGGACAGGGCTACGAGCAGTACTTC.

The V and J genes are TRBV7-2 and TRBJ2-6; 8 positions match TRBD2. Germline V CDR1 and CDR2: SGHTA, FQGNSA. The CDR3 spans 16 residues. The V gene end was trimmed by 6 bases and the J gene end by 0 bases; junction bases not matched to a gene: 4. This CDR3 reads CASRGAGGSGANVLTF. CDR3 bases: TGTGCCAGCAGAGGGGCGGGGGGCTCTGGGGCCAACGTCCTGACTTTC.

This clone has only a few counts. The chain recombines TRBV30 with TRBJ1-4, with D possibly TRBD1 on 6 matching bases. This CDR3 region has 13 residues. Germline V CDR1 and CDR2: GTSNPN, SVGIG (reference sequence). Trimming removed 3 bases at V and 8 bases at J, with 13 bases between. The CDR3 nucleotides are TGTGCCTGGAGACAGGGCCCGGGGGAAAAACTGTTTTTT. Translating it yields CAWRQGPGEKLFF.

The rearrangement uses TRBV7-2 and TRBJ2-3; D gene ambiguous. Per germline, CDR1 SGHTA and CDR2 FQGNSA. Trimming removed 5 bases at V and 1 base at J, with 4 bases between. The CDR3 consists of 12 residues. DNA of the CDR3: TGTGCCAGCAGCGGAGGCACAGATACGCAGTATTTT. This gives the protein CASSGGTDTQYF.

This chain connects TRBV7-9 to TRBJ2-1; D uncertain. The V end was cut by 0 bases, the J end by 6 bases, with 15 bases between. The germline CDR1 and CDR2 sequences are SEHNR and FQNEAQ (reference sequence). CDR3 length equals 16 residues. CDR3 DNA: TGTGCCAGCAGCTTAGCGTTTTTGATATCGGGCAATGAGCAGTTCTTC. The encoded protein is CASSLAFLISGNEQFF.

The rearrangement links TRBV7-2 to TRBJ2-4; 9 bases fit TRBD1. The length of the CDR3 is 15 residues. Germline V CDR1 and CDR2: SGHTA, FQGNSA. V lost 2 bases, J lost 7 bases, and 6 bases stayed unmatched. CDR3 loop: CASSLSSGTGNIQYF. The CDR3, as DNA: TGTGCCAGCAGCTTATCCTCCGGGACAGGGAACATTCAGTACTTC.

The rearrangement joins TRBV30 to TRBJ1-2; 7 bases align to TRBD1. The germline gives CDR1 GTSNPN, CDR2 SVGIG (reference sequence). CDR3 length: 13 residues. The V and J ends lost 3 bases and 4 bases, in that order; junction bases with no gene match: 5. For the CDR3, the DNA is TGTGCCTGGAGCCCGACAGGGCCCTATGGCTACACCTTC. As protein: CAWSPTGPYGYTF.

The chain joins TRBV5-1 to TRBJ2-2; D is ambiguous. The germline CDR1 and CDR2 sequences are SGHRS and YFSETQ. Trimming took 6 bases from V and 0 from J, leaving 12 bases between them. The CDR3 runs 15 residues. The CDR3 DNA reads TGCGCCAGCAACCCGACGGGTTCGAACACCGGGGAGCTGTTTTTT. Its translation is CASNPTGSNTGELFF.

This sequence joins TRBV19 and TRBJ1-2, with 8 bases that match TRBD1. In germline, CDR1 is LNHDA, CDR2 SQIVND (reference sequence). CDR3 length equals 14 residues. The ends lost 3 bases at V and 5 bases at J; junction bases unmatched: 5. The CDR3 sequence is CASSIRTGHYGYTF. The DNA of the CDR3 is TGTGCCAGTAGTATTCGGACAGGGCATTATGGCTACACCTTC.

This clone was counted only a few times. This rearrangement joins TRBV28 to TRBJ1-5; 11 positions agree with TRBD1. The CDR3 sequence is 16 residues long. The V segment lost 3 bases and the J segment 6 bases; nucleotides outside the gene matches: 7. The germline V gene has CDR1 MDHEN and CDR2 SYDVKM. The CDR3: CASSLDRGRWVQPQHF. CDR3 bases: TGTGCCAGCAGTTTGGACAGGGGGCGATGGGTTCAGCCCCAGCATTTT.

The J gene is TRBJ2-7, the V gene TRBV6-5; D not certain. V was cut by 2 bases and J by 0 bases, with 11 bases left in between. This CDR3 contains 15 residues. Germline V lookup: CDR1 MNHEY, CDR2 SVGAGI. This chain's CDR3 is CASSYRGRSSYEQYF. The CDR3 DNA sequence: TGTGCCAGCAGTTACCGTGGCCGAAGCTCCTACGAGCAGTACTTC.

This clone appeared a few times. The chain links TRBV2 to TRBJ2-1, with 11 bases fitting TRBD2. CDR3 size: 16 residues. Losses at the gene ends were 5 bases for V and 7 bases for J; bases not matched to a gene: 10. CDR1 and CDR2 from the germline V gene are SNHLY and FYNNEI. The CDR3 DNA follows: TGTGCCAGCAGTTCTATACTAGCGGGAGCTGGTAATGAGCAGTTCTTC. As protein: CASSSILAGAGNEQFF.

The chain couples TRBV14 to TRBJ2-7; D is unresolved. Germline V gives CDR1 SGHDN, CDR2 FVKESK. Trimming shortened V by 2 bases and J by 2 bases, and 10 bases separated the two germline ends. CDR3 length: 14 residues. The CDR3 reads CASSQSWPTYEQYF. As DNA, the CDR3 is TGTGCCAGCAGCCAATCTTGGCCGACCTACGAGCAGTACTTC.

This clone was observed a few times. In DNA form, the CDR3 reads TGTGCCAGCAGCAACAGGGAATCCTACGAGCAGTACTTC. It translates to CASSNRESYEQYF. The V and J genes are TRBV21-1 and TRBJ2-7; TRBD1, the D gene given by the table, was not confirmed from the DNA. TRBV21-1 is flagged as a pseudogene. The CDR3 runs to 13 residues.

The genes are TRBV6-5 and TRBJ1-2; 8 bases agree with TRBD1. There are 15 residues in the CDR3. V shed 6 bases and J 4 bases; nucleotides not matched to a gene: 10. Germline V gene lookup returns CDR1 MNHEY and CDR2 SVGAGI. This CDR3 reads CASRGQGQQVYGYTF. In DNA, the CDR3 is TGTGCCAGCAGAGGACAGGGCCAACAGGTCTATGGCTACACCTTC.

This clone has only a few counts. The gene calls are TRBV7-2 and TRBJ2-6; D gene unclear. Germline CDR1 SGHTA, CDR2 FQGNSA. The V end lost 4 bases, the J end lost 0 bases, and 7 bases lay between the germline ends. The CDR3 sequence is 15 residues long. CDR3 residues: CASSSRNSGANVLTF. The CDR3 coding sequence is TGTGCCAGCAGCTCTAGAAACTCTGGGGCCAACGTCCTGACTTTC. The whole variable domain, filled in from reference TRBV7-2 and TRBJ2-6, reads GAGVSQSPSNKVTEKGKDVELRCDPISGHTALYWYRQSLGQGLEFLIYFQGNSAPDKSGLPSDRFSAERTGGSVSTLTIQRTQQEDSAVYLCASSSRNSGANVLTFGAGSRLTVL.

V is TRBV7-9 and J is TRBJ1-2; possible D gene TRBD1, 6 bases. Germline V gene sequence: CDR1 SEHNR, CDR2 FQNEAQ (reference sequence). This CDR3 is built from 15 residues. Trimming pared 0 bases from V and 8 bases from J, leaving 16 bases between. The CDR3 region is CASSLAPGVIGGYTF. The DNA for the CDR3 is TGTGCCAGCAGCTTAGCCCCAGGGGTAATAGGGGGCTACACCTTC.

The chain recombines TRBV30 with TRBJ1-1; possibly TRBD1 for D (5 bases). Germline values: CDR1 GTSNPN, CDR2 SVGIG (reference sequence). This CDR3 comprises 9 residues. The CDR3: CVYRGEAFF. As DNA, the CDR3 is TGTGTTTACCGGGGGGAAGCTTTCTTT.

The chain combines TRBV10-3 with TRBJ2-7; tentatively, D is TRBD1 (5 bases). From germline, CDR1 is ENHRY and CDR2 SYGVKD. This CDR3 has 13 residues. V lost 4 bases and J 4 bases, leaving 11 bases between the germline ends. The CDR3 loop reads CAISVDTRYEQYF. The DNA of the CDR3 is TGTGCCATCAGTGTGGACACGAGGTACGAGCAGTACTTC.

CDR3 protein: CASSRDRVGYTEAFF. The CDR3 DNA is TGTGCCAGCAGCCGAGACAGGGTAGGGTACACTGAAGCTTTCTTT. The V call is TRBV7-9, the J call TRBJ1-1; 7 bases are a match to TRBD1. Germline V lookup: CDR1 SEHNR, CDR2 FQNEAQ (reference sequence). Unmatched junction bases numbered 9, after V lost 5 bases and J lost 3 bases. The CDR3 runs 15 residues.

A few counts support this clone. The chain recombines TRBV19 with TRBJ2-7; tentative D call: TRBD2 (5 bases). V gave up 3 bases and J gave up 0 bases, with 12 bases separating them. Germline V CDR1 and CDR2: LNHDA, SQIVND (reference sequence). The CDR3 consists of 15 residues. The CDR3 loop is CASSMQDAGSYEQYF. The CDR3 bases are TGTGCCAGTAGTATGCAGGACGCGGGCTCCTACGAGCAGTACTTC.

The chain recombines TRBV18 with TRBJ2-6; a weak D match, TRBD2 (6 bases). The germline V gene encodes CDR1 KGHSH and CDR2 LQKENI. Trimming cost V 10 bases and J 1 base, with 11 bases left between them. The CDR3 totals 14 residues. This chain's CDR3 is CATLGLSGANVLTF. The CDR3 DNA sequence: TGTGCCACCTTGGGACTTTCTGGGGCCAACGTCCTGACTTTC.

This clone was recorded a few times. J is TRBJ1-5 and V is TRBV20-1; unclear D gene. Looked up from germline, CDR1 is DFQATT and CDR2 is SNEGSKA (reference sequence). The CDR3 has 8 residues. The CDR3 nucleotides are TGCAGGGTTGGACTCCAGCATTTT. Translated: CRVGLQHF.

The chain links TRBV30 to TRBJ2-1, with TRBD2 identical over 12 bases. The CDR3 spans 19 residues. Per the germline V gene, CDR1 is GTSNPN and CDR2 is SVGIG (reference sequence). With 2 bases clipped from V and 6 bases from J, the junction kept 17 bases outside the gene matches. Here the CDR3 reads CAWSQRLAGAPGGGNEQFF. In nucleotides, the CDR3 is TGTGCCTGGAGTCAACGACTAGCGGGAGCTCCAGGAGGGGGCAATGAGCAGTTCTTC.